This T cell receptor beta chain was obtained from a study of beta chain features in type 1 diabetes. Study as a whole: Similarity in age, gender and cell yields was seen between patients and healthy donors. Study-level results: Across all four CD4+ subsets, people with type 1 diabetes showed modestly shorter TCRB CDR3s. cDNA sequencing could over-represent cells with high TCR expression.

Donors underwent one heparinised blood draw, around 100 mL on average. Of the isolated RNA, all was reverse transcribed, and so the sequenced material was expressed TCRB transcripts. Measured with immunoSEQ multiplex PCR; TCRdb has only the in-frame clones, and not every one. Of roughly 150,000 clones listed, roughly 11% are singletons. Trimming took off 0 bases at V and 8 bases at J, with 11 bases between the two ends. Germline loops: CDR1 SGDLS, CDR2 YYNGEE. CDR3 size: 14 residues. Remarks on this clone: Antigen: not known.

This clonotype originated in a man between 18 and 29 years old in good health. Sequencing was done on a sample of central memory CD4+ T cells from blood. V usage is TRBV9 and J usage is TRBJ2-2; possibly TRBD1 for D (5 bases). DNA of the CDR3: TGTGCCAGCAGCGTAGCCCAAGGGGCTGGGGAGCTGTTTTTT. This codes for CASSVAQGAGELFF.